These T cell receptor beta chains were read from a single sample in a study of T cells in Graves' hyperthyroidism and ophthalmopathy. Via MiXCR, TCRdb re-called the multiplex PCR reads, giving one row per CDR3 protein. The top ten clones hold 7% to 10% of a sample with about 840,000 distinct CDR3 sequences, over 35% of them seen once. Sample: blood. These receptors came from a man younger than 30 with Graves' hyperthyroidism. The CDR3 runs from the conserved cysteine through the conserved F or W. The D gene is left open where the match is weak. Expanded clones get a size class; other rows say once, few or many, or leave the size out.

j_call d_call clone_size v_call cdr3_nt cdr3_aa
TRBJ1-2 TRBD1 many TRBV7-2 TGCGCCAGCAGCTTGGGATGGACAGGTTATGGCTACACCTTC CASSLGWTGYGYTF
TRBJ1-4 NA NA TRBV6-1 TGTGCCAGCAGACCTTCTGGCGATGAAAAACTGTTTTTT CASRPSGDEKLFF
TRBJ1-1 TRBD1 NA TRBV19 TGTGCCAGTACCCAGGGACAGGCTTTCTTT CASTQGQAFF
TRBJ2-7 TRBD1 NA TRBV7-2 TGTGCCAGCAGCTATAACGGACAGGGGGGTAGCGGCTCCTACGAGCAGTACTTC CASSYNGQGGSGSYEQYF
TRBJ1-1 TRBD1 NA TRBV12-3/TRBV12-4 TGTGCCAGCAGTTACACAGGGGCTGTGGCTGAAGCTTTCTTT CASSYTGAVAEAFF
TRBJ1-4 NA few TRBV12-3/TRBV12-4 TGTGCCAGCAGTTTAGCTTCGCGGGAAAAACTGTTTTTT CASSLASREKLFF
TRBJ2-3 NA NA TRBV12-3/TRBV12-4 TGTGCCACCGGGGCGGGGGTGGGGGCTACGCAGTATTTT CATGAGVGATQYF
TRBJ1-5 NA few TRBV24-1 TGTGCCAGCGGAAGACAGCCCCAGCATTTT CASGRQPQHF
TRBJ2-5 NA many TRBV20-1 TGCAGTGCTAGAGATGAAGGGAAGACCCAGTACTTC CSARDEGKTQYF
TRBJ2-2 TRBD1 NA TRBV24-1 TGTGCCACCAGTCCCGGACAGGTCCCAACCGGGGAGCTGTTTTTT CATSPGQVPTGELFF